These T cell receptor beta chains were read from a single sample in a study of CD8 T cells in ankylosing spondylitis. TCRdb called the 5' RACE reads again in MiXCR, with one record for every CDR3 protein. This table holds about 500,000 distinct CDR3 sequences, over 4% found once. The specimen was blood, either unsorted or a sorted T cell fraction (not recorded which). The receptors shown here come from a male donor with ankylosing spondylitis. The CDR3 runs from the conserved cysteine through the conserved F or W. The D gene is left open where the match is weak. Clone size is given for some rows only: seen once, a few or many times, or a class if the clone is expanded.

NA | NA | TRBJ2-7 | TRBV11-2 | TGTGCCAGCAGCTGGGCCGGGCCGAGGGAGCAGTACTTC | CASSWAGPREQYF
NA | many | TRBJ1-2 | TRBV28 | TGTGCCAGCAGTCCAACGGGGGGCATTAATGGCTACACCTTC | CASSPTGGINGYTF
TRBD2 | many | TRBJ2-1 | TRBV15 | TGTGCCACCCTCCGGGCGGGAGGCTCTGAGCAGTTCTTC | CATLRAGGSEQFF
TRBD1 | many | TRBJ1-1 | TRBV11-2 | TGTGCCAGCAGCTTAGGGAACAGGGGCGAATCGAACACTGAAGCTTTCTTT | CASSLGNRGESNTEAFF
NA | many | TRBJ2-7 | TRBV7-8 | TGTGCCAGCAGCCCCCGAACTAGCAGCTCCTACGAGCAGTACTTC | CASSPRTSSSYEQYF
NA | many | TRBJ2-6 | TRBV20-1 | TGCAGTGCTACGGACAGCTCTGGGGCCAACGTCCTGACTTTC | CSATDSSGANVLTF
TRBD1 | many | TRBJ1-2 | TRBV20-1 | TGCAGTGCTAGAGAGCGCAGGGGGCTGGATGGCTACACCTTC | CSARERRGLDGYTF
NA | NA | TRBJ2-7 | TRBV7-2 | TGTGCCAGCAGCTTAAGACAGATCCTGGGGTTATCGTCCGAGCAGTACTTC | CASSLRQILGLSSEQYF
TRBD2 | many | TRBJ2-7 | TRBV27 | TGTGCCAGCAGTTTATTACTAGCGGGAGGGCGGGGCGAGCAGTACTTC | CASSLLLAGGRGEQYF
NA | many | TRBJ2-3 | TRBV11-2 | TGTGCCAGCAGCTGGGTTGAGGATACGCAGTATTTT | CASSWVEDTQYF
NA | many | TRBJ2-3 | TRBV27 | TGTGCCGTCAGGAGGGGGGATACGCAGTATTTT | CAVRRGDTQYF
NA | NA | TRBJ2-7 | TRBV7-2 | TGTGCCAGCAGCTTAGATATAAGGGTCTACGAGCAGTACTTC | CASSLDIRVYEQYF
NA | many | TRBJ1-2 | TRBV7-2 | TGTGCCAGCAGCTCCCAGGAGGCAGGTGGCTACACCTTC | CASSSQEAGGYTF
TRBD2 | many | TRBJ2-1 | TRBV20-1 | TGCAGTGCTAGGAAGGGACTAGCGGCCTACAATGAGCAGTTCTTC | CSARKGLAAYNEQFF
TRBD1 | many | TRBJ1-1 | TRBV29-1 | TGCAGCGTTGGGGACAGGGGGAGTACTGAAGCTTTCTTT | CSVGDRGSTEAFF
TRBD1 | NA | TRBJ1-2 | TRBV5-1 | TGCGCCAGCAGCCCGGTAACAGGGGACTATGTGGGCTACACCTTC | CASSPVTGDYVGYTF
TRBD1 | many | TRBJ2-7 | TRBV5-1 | TGCGCCAGCTGCGAACAGGGGGCTTACGAGCAGTACTTC | CASCEQGAYEQYF
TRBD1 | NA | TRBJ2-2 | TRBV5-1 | TGCGCCAGCGGAGCCGGACAGGTCACCGGGGAGCTGTTTTTT | CASGAGQVTGELFF
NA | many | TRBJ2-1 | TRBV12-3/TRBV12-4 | TGTGCCAGCAGTTTAGTAGGGTTGCGGGACCCTGAGCAGTTCTTC | CASSLVGLRDPEQFF
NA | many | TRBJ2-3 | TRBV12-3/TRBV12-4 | TGTGCCAGCAGTTTTCAGTATACGCAGTATTTT | CASSFQYTQYF
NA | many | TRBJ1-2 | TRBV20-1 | TGCAGTGCTAGAAGATTAAGTGGCTACACCTTC | CSARRLSGYTF
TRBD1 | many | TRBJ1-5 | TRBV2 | TGTGCCAGCAAGGACAGGTTGCCTCAGCCCCAGCATTTT | CASKDRLPQPQHF
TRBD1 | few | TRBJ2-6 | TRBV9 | TGTGCCAGCAGTGGACAGGGTTCCTCTGGGGCCAACGTCCTGACTTTC | CASSGQGSSGANVLTF
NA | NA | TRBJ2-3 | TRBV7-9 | TGTGCCAGCAGCTTATCGGTTAGGAACACAGATACGCAGTATTTT | CASSLSVRNTDTQYF
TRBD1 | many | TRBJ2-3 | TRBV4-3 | TGCGCCAGCAGCCACCTACGACAGGGGGGACCCGGGGATACGCAGTATTTT | CASSHLRQGGPGDTQYF
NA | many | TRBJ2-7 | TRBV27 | TGTGCCAGCAGTCCTCTAGCTATCTCTGCAGGGTACGAGCAGTACTTC | CASSPLAISAGYEQYF
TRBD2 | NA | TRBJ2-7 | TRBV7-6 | TGTGCCAGCAGCTTAGGCCCCCCCAGTAGCGGGTGTACCTACGAGCAGTACTTC | CASSLGPPSSGCTYEQYF
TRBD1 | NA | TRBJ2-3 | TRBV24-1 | TGTGCCACCAGTGATACAGGGGCCCGAACCACAGATACGCAGTATTTT | CATSDTGARTTDTQYF
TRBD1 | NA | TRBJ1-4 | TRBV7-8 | TGTGCCAGCAGCGTGACCCAAGTGGGGGACAGGGGGGCAGGACTGTTTTTT | CASSVTQVGDRGAGLFF
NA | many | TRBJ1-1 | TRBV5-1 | TGCGCCAGCGAACCCGGAGAGTTACAGAACACTGAAGCTTTCTTT | CASEPGELQNTEAFF
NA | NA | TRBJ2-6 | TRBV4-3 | TGCGCCAGCAGCGACCCGGGACAATGGACTGGGGCCAACGTCCTGACTTTC | CASSDPGQWTGANVLTF
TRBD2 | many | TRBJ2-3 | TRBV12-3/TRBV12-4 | TGTGCCAGCAGTTTAGCCGCTAGCGGGGACACAGATACGCAGTATTTT | CASSLAASGDTDTQYF
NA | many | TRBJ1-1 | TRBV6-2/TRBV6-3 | TGTGCCAGCAGTTTCTTGGCGAGGAACACTGAAGCTTTCTTT | CASSFLARNTEAFF
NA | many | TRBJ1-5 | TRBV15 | TGTGCCACCAGCAGAGTTTCAGACAATCAGCCCCAGCATTTT | CATSRVSDNQPQHF
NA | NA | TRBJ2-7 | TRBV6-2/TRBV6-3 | TGTGCCAGCAGTTACTCGAACCAGGGGGGCTCCTACGAGCAGTACTTC | CASSYSNQGGSYEQYF
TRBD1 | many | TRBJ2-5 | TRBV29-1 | TGCAGCGTTGACAGACGGCCAGGGGGAGAGACCCAGTACTTC | CSVDRRPGGETQYF
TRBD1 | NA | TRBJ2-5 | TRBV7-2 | TGTGCCAGCAGCTTAGTTCCCCCCAGGGGGCCGGAGACCCAGTACTTC | CASSLVPPRGPETQYF
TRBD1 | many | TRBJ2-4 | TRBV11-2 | TGTGCCAGCAGGGTAACAGGGGCCGTCGGAAACATTCAGTACTTC | CASRVTGAVGNIQYF
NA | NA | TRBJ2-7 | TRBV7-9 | TGTGCCAGCAGCTTAGTGAAAGGGACACCGACCTACGAGCAGTACTTC | CASSLVKGTPTYEQYF
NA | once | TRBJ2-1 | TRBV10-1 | TGCGCCAGCAGTGAGTCCGGGACTGATAACAATGAGCAGTTCTTC | CASSESGTDNNEQFF
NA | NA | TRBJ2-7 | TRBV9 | TGTGCCAGCAGCCCCGGAGGGGGGAGCTCCTACGAGCAGTACTTC | CASSPGGGSSYEQYF
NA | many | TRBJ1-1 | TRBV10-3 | TGTGCCATCAGTGAGTCGTGGGGGGGGTCGACTGAAGCTTTCTTT | CAISESWGGSTEAFF
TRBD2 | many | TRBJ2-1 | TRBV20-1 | TGCAGTGCTAGAGATCGACTAGCGGGGTCGTACAATGAGCAGTTCTTC | CSARDRLAGSYNEQFF
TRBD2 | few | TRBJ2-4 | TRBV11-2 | TGTGCCAGCAGCCCTTCCGGGACTAGCGGTGGGGGGGCCAAAAACATTCAGTACTTC | CASSPSGTSGGGAKNIQYF
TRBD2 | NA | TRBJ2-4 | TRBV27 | TGTGCCAGCAGTTTATTCGGGCTAGCGGGAGAGGCCAAAAACATTCAGTACTTC | CASSLFGLAGEAKNIQYF
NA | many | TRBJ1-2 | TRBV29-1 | TGCAGCGTTGTACGGAGTTCTAACTATGGCTACACCTTC | CSVVRSSNYGYTF
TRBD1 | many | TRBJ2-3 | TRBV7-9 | TGTGCCAGCATTCTCGGGACAGGGCGCTCAGATACGCAGTATTTT | CASILGTGRSDTQYF
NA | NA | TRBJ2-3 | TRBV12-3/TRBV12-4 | TGTGCCAGCAGCCCAGACAGGCTCGCCATCAGTTCTACGCAGTATTTT | CASSPDRLAISSTQYF
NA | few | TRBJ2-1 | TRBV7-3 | TGTGCCAGCAGCTTAATCGCGGGGCCGGGGAGAGAGCAGTTCTTC | CASSLIAGPGREQFF
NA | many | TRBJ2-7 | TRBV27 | TGTGCCAGCAGTTTTATACAAGGGACCTACGAGCAGTACTTC | CASSFIQGTYEQYF
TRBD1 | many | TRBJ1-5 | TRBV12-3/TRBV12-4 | TGTGCCAGCAGCTCTCAGGGGGTTCATCAGCCCCAGCATTTT | CASSSQGVHQPQHF
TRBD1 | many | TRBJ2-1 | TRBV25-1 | TGTGCCAGCAGTGTCTCCACGACAGGGAACAATGAGCAGTTCTTC | CASSVSTTGNNEQFF
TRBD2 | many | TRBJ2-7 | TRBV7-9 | TGTGCCAGCAGCTCTTGGTGGCCTAGCGGGACATACGAGCAGTACTTC | CASSSWWPSGTYEQYF
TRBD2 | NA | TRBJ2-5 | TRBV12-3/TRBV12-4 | TGTGCCAGCAGCCCCGGGGGGGCCTGGGAGACCCAGTACTTC | CASSPGGAWETQYF
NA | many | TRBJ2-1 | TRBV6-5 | TGTGCCAGCAGTTACTCGAAGAGGGTCAGCAATGAGCAGTTCTTC | CASSYSKRVSNEQFF
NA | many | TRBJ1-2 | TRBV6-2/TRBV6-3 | TGTGCCAGCAGTTACTCGAGTGCGCCGTGGGCCCCGGTCGACTATGGCTACACCTTC | CASSYSSAPWAPVDYGYTF
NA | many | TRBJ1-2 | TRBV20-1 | TGCAGTGCTAGAGATATAGCAGGGAAGGAACGGGGCTACACCTTC | CSARDIAGKERGYTF